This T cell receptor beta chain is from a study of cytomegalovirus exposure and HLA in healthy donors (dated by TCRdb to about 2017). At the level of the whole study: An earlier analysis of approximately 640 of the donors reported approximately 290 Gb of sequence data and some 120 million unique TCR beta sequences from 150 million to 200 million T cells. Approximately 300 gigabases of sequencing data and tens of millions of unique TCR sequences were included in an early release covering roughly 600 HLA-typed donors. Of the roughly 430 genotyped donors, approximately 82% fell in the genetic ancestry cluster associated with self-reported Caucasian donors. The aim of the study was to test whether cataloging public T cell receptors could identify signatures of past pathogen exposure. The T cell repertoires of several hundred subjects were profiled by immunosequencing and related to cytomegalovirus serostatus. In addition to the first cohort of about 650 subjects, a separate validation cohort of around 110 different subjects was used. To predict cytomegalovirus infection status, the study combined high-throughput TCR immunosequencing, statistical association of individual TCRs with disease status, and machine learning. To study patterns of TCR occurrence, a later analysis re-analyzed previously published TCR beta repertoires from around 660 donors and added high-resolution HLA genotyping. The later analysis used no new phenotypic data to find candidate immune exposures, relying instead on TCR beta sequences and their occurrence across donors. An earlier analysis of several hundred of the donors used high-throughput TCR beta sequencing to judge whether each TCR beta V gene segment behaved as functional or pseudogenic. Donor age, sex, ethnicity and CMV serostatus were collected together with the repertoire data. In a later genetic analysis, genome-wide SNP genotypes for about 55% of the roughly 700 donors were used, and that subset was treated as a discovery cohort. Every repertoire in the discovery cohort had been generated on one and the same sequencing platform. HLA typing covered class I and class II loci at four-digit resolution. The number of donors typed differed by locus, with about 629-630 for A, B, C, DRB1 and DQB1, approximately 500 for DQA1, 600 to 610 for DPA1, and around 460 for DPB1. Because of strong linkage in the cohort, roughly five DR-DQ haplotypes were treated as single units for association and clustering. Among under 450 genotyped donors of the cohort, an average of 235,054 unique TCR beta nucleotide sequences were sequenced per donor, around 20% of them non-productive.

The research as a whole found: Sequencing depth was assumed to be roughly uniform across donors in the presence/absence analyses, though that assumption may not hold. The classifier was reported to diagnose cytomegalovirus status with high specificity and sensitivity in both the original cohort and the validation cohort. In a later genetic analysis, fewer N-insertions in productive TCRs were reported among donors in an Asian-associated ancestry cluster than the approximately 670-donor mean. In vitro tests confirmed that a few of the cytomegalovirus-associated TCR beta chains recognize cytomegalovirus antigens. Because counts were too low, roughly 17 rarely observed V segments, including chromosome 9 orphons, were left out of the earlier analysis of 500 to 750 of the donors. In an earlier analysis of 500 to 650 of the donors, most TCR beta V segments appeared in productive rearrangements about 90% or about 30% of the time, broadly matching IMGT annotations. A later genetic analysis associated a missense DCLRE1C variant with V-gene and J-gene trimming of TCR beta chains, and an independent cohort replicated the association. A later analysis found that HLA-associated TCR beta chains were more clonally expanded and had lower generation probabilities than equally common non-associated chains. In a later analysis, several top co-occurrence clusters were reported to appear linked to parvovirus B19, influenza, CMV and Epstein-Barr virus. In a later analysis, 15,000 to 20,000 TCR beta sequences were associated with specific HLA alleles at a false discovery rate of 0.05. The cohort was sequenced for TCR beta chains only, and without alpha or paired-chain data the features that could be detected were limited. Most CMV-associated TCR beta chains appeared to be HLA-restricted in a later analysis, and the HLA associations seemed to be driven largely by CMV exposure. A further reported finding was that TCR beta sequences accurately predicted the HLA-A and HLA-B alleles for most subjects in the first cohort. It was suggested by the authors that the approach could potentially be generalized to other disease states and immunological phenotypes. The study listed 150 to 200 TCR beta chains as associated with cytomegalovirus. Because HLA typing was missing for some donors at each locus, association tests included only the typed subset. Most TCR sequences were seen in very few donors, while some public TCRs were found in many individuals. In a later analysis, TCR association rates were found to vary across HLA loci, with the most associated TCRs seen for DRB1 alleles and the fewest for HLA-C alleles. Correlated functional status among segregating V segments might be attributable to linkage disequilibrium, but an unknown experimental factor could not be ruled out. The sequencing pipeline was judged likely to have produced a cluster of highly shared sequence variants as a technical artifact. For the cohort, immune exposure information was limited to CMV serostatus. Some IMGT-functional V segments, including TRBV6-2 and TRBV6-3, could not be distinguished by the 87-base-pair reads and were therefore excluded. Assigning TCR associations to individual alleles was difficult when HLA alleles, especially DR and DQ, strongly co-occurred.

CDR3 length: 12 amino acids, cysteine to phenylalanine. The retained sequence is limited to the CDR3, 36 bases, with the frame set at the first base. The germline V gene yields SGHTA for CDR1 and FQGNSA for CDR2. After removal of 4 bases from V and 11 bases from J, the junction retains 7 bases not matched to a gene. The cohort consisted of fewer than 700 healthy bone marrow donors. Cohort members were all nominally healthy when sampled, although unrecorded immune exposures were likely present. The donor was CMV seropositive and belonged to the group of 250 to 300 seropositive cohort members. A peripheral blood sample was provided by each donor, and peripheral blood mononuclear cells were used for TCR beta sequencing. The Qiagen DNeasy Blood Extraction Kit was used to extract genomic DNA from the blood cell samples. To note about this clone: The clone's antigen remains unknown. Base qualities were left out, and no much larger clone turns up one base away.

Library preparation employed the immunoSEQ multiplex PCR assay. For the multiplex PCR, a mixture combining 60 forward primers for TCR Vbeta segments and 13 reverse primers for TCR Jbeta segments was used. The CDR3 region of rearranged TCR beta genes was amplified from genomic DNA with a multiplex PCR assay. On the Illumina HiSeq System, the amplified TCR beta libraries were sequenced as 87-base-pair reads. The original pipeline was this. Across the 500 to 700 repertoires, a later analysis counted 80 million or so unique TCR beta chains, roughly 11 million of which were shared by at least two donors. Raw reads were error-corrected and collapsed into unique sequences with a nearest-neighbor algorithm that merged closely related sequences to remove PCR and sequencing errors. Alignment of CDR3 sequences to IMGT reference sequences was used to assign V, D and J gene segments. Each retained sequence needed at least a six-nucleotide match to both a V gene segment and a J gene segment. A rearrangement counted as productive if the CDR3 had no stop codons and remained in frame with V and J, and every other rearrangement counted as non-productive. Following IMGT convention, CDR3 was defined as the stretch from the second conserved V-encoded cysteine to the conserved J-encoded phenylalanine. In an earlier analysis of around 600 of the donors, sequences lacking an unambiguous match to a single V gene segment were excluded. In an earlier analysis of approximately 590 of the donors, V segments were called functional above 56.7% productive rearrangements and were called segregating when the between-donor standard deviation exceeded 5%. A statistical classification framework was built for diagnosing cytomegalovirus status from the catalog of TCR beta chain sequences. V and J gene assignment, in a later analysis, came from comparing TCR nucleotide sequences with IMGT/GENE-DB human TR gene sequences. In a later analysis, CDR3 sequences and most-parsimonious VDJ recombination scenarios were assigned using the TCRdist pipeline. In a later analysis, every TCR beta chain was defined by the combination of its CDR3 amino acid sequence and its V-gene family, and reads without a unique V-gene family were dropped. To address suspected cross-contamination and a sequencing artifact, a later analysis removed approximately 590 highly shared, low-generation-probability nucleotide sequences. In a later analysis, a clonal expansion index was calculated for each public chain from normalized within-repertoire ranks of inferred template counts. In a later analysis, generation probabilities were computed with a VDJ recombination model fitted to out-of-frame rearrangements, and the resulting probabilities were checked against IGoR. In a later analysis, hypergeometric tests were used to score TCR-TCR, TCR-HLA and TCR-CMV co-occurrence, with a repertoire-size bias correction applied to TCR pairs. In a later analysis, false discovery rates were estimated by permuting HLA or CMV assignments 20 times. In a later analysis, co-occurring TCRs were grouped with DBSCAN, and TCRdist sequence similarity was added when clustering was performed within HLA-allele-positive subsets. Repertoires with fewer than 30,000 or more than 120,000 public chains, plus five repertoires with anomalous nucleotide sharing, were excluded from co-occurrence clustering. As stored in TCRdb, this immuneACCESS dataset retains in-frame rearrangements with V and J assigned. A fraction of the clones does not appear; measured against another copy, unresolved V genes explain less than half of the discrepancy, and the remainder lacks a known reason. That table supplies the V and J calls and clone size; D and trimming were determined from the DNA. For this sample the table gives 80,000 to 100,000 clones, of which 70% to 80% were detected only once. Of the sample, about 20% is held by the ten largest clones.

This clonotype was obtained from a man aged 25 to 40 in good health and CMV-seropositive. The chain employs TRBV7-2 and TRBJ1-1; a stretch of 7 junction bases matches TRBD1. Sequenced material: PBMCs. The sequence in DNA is TGTGCCAGCAGCTACAGGGGCTCCCCGGCTTTCTTT. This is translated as CASSYRGSPAFF.